This TCR beta chain was captured in a study of blood T cell repertoires in COVID-19. Turning to the study itself: T cells, B-cell-depleted T cells, or PBMCs provided the cDNA or gDNA that served as material.

Trimming pared 3 bases from V and 4 bases from J, leaving 12 bases between. The CDR3 extends over 15 amino acids. The germline gives CDR1 SGHVS, CDR2 FQNEAQ. Assay: immunoSEQ multiplex PCR; the TCRdb copy retains only in-frame clones and omits some. This table has around 230,000 clones, 86% appearing once. The V and J genes are TRBV7-8 and TRBJ1-4; TRBD1 might be the D (6 bases). The sample comprised PBMCs or T cells enriched from blood (not recorded which). The receptor was isolated from a middle-aged woman with acute COVID-19. The CDR3 loop is CASSFLGQRNEKLFF. The CDR3 DNA reads TGTGCCAGCAGCTTCCTAGGACAGCGTAATGAAAAACTGTTTTTT.